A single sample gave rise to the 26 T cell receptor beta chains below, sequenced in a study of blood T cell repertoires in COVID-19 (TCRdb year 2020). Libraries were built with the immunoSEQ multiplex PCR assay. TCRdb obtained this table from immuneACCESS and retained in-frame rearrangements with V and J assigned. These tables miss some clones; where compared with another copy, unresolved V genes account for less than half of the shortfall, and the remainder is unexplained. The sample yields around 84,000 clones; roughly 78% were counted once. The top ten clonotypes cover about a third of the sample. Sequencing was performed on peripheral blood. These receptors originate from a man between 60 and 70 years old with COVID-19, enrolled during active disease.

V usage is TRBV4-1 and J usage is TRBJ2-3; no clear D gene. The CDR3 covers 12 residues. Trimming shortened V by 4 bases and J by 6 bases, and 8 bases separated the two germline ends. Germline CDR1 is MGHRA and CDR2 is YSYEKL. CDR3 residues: CASSRISDTQYF. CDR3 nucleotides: TGCGCCAGCAGCCGCATTAGTGATACGCAGTATTTT.

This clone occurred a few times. The CDR3 DNA sequence: TGTGCCAGCAGCTTCTCGGAAGCGGGAGGACCCGAGCAGTACTTC. Translating gives CASSFSEAGGPEQYF. The rearrangement links TRBV7-2 to TRBJ2-7; 9 bases are shared with TRBD2. This CDR3 region has 15 residues. Germline V gives CDR1 SGHTA, CDR2 FQGNSA. V trimming: 3 bases; J trimming: 6 bases; junction bases outside the gene matches: 9.

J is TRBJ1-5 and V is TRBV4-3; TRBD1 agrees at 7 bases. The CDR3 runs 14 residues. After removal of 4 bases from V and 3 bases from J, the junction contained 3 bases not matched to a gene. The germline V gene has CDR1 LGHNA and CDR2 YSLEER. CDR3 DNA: TGCGCCAGCAGCCCGGACAGGACCAATCAGCCCCAGCATTTT. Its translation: CASSPDRTNQPQHF.

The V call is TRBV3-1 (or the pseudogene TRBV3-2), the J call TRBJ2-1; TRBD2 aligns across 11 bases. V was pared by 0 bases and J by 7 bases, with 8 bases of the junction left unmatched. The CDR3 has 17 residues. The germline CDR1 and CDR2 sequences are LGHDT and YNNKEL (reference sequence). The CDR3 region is CASSQDRRLAGSNEQFF. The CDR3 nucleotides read TGTGCCAGCAGCCAAGATCGGAGACTAGCGGGAAGTAATGAGCAGTTCTTC.

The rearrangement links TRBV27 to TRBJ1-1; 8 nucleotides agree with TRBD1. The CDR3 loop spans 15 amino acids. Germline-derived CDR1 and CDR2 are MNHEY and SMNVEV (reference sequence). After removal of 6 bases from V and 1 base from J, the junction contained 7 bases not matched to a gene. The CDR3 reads CASRTGQGGNTEAFF. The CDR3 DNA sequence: TGTGCCAGCAGGACAGGACAGGGAGGGAACACTGAAGCTTTCTTT.

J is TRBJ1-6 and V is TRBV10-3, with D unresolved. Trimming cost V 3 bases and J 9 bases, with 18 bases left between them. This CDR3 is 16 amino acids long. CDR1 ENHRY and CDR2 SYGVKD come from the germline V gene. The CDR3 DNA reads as TGTGCCATCAGTGACGGTGGCTCGGGAATCGGTTCACCCCTCCACTTT. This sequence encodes CAISDGGSGIGSPLHF.

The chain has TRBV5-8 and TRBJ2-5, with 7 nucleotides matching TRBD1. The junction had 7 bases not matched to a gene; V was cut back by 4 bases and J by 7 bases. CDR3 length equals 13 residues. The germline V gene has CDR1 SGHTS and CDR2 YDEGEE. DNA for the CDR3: TGTGCCAGCAGCCTCACAGGGGTGGGGACCCAGTACTTC. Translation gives CASSLTGVGTQYF. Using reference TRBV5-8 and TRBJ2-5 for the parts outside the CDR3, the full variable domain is EAGVTQSPTHLIKTRGQQATLRCSPISGHTSVYWYQQALGLGLQFLLWYDEGEERNRGNFPPRFSGRQFPNYSSELNVNALELEDSALYLCASSLTGVGTQYFGPGTRLLVL.

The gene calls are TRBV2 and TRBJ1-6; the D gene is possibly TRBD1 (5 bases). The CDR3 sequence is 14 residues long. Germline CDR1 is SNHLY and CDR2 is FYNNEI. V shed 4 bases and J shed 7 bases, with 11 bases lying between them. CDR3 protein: CASSGGADNSPLHF. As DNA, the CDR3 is TGTGCCAGCAGTGGTGGGGCGGACAATTCACCCCTCCACTTT.

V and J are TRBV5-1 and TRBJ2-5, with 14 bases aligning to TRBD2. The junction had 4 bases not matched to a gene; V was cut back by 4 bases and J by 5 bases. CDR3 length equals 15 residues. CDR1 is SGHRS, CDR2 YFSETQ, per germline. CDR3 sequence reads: CASSGTSGSAETQYF. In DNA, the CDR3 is TGCGCCAGCAGCGGGACTAGCGGGAGCGCCGAGACCCAGTACTTC.

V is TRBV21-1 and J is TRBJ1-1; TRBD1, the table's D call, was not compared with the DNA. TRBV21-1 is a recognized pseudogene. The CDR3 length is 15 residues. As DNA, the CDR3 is TGTGCCAGCAGCACCTCCTGGACAGGGTTGTTCCTAGCTTTCTTT. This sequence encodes CASSTSWTGLFLAFF.

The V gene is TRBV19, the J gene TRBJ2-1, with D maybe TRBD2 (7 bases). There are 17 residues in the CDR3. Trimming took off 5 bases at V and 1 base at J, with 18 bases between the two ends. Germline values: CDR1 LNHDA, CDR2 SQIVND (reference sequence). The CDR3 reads CASSSHGGTKSYNEQFF. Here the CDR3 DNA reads TGTGCCAGTAGTTCCCACGGGGGGACAAAATCCTACAATGAGCAGTTCTTC.

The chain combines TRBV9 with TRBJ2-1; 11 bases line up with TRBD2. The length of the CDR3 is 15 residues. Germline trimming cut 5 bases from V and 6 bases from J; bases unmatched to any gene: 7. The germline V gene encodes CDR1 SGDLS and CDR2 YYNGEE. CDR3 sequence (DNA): TGTGCCAGCAGTAAAGGGACTAGCGGACTCAATGAGCAGTTCTTC. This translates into CASSKGTSGLNEQFF.

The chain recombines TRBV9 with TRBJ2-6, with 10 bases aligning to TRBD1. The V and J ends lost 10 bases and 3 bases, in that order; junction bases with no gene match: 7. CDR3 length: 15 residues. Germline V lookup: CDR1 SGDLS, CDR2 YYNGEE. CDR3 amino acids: CASDRGALGANVLTF. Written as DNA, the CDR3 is TGTGCCTCGGACAGGGGGGCCCTTGGGGCCAACGTCCTGACTTTC.

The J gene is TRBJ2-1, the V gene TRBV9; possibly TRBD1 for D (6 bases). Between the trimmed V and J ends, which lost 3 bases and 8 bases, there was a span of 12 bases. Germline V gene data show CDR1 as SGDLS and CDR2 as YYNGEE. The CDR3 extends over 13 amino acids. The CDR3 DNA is TGTGCCAGCAGCGCACAACAGGGAGATGAGCAGTTCTTC. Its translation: CASSAQQGDEQFF.

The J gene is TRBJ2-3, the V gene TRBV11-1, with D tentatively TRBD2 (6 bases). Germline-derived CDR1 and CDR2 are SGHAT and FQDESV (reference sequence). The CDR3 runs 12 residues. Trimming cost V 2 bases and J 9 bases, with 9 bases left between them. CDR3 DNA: TGTGCCAGCAGCTTACGGGAGCGCACGCAGTATTTT. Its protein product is CASSLRERTQYF.

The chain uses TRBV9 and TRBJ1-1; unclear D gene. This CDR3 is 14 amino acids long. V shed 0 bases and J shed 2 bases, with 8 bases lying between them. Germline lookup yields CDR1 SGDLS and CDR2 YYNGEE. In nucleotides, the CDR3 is TGTGCCAGCAGCGTAGACATTTACAACACTGAAGCTTTCTTT. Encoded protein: CASSVDIYNTEAFF. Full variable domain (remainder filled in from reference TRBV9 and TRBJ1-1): DSGVTQTPKHLITATGQRVTLRCSPRSGDLSVYWYQQSLDQGLQFLIQYYNGEERAKGNILERFSAQQFPDLHSELNLSSLELGDSALYFCASSVDIYNTEAFFGQGTRLTVV.

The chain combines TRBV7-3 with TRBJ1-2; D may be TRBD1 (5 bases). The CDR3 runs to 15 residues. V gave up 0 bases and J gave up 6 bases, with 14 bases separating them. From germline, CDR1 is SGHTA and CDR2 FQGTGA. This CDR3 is CASSLTPGGGDGYTF. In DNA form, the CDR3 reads TGTGCCAGCAGCTTAACCCCCGGGGGGGGAGATGGCTACACCTTC. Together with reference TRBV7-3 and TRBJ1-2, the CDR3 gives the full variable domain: GAGVSQTPSNKVTEKGKYVELRCDPISGHTALYWYRQSLGQGPEFLIYFQGTGAADDSGLPNDRFFAVRPEGSVSTLKIQRTERGDSAVYLCASSLTPGGGDGYTFGSGTRLTVV.

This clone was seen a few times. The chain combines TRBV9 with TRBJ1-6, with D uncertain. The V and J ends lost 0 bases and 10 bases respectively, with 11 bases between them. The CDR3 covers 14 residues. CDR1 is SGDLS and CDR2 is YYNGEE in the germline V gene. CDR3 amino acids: CASSVVGVGSPLHF. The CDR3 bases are TGTGCCAGCAGCGTAGTCGGGGTAGGGTCACCCCTCCACTTT.

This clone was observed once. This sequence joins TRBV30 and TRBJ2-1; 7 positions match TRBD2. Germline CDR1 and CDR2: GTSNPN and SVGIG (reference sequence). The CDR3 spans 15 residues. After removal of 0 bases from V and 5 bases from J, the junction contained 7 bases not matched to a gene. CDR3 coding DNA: TGTGCCTGGAGTGTGGGGTCTAGCGGCAACAATGAGCAGTTCTTC. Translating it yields CAWSVGSSGNNEQFF.

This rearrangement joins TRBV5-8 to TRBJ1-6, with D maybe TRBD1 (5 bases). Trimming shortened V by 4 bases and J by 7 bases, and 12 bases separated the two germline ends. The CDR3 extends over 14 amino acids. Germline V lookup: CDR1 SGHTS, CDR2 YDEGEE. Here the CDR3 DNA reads TGTGCCAGCAGCCTGTCGGGGGTGAATTCACCCCTCCACTTT. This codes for CASSLSGVNSPLHF. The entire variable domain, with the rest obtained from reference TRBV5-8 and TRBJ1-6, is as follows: EAGVTQSPTHLIKTRGQQATLRCSPISGHTSVYWYQQALGLGLQFLLWYDEGEERNRGNFPPRFSGRQFPNYSSELNVNALELEDSALYLCASSLSGVNSPLHFGNGTRLTVT.

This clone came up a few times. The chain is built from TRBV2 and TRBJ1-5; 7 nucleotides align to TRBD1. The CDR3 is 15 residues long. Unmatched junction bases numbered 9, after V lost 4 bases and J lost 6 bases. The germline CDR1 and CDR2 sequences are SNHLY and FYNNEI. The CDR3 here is CASSARQGSFQPQHF. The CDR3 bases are TGTGCCAGCAGTGCCCGACAGGGCTCCTTTCAGCCCCAGCATTTT.

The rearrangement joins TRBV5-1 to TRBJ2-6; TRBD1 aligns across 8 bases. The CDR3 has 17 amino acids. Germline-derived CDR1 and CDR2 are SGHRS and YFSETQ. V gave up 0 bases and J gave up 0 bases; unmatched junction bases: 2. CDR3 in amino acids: CASSLGTGSSGANVLTF. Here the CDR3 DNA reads TGCGCCAGCAGCTTGGGGACAGGGTCCTCTGGGGCCAACGTCCTGACTTTC.

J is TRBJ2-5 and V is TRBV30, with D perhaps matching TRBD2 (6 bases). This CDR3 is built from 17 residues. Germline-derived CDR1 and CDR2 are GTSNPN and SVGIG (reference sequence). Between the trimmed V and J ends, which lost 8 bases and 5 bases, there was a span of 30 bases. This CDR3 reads CAARELVMFSSRETQYF. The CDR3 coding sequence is TGTGCCGCCCGGGAGCTAGTCATGTTTTCGTCTCGGGAGACCCAGTACTTC.

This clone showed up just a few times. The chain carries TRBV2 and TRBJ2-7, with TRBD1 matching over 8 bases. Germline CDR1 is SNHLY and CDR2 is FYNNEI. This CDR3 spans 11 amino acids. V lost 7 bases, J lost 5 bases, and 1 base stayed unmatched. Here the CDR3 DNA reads TGTGCCAGCAACAGGGGGGACGAGCAGTACTTC. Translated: CASNRGDEQYF. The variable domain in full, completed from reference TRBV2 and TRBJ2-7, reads EPEVTQTPSHQVTQMGQEVILRCVPISNHLYFYWYRQILGQKVEFLVSFYNNEISEKSEIFDDQFSVERPDGSNFTLKIRSTKLEDSAMYFCASNRGDEQYFGPGTRLTVT.

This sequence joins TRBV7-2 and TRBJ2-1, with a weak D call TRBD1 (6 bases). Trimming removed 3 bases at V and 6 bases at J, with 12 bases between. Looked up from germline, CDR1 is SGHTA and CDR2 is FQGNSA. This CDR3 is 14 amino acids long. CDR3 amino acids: CASSLGQFRNEQFF. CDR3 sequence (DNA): TGTGCCAGCAGCTTGGGACAATTCCGCAATGAGCAGTTCTTC.

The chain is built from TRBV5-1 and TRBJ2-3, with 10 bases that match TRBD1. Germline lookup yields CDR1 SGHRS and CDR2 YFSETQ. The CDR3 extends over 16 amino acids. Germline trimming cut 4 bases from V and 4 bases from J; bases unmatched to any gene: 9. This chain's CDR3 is CASSPPGQGLSDTQYF. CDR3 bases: TGCGCCAGCAGCCCACCGGGACAGGGGTTGTCAGATACGCAGTATTTT.